The subject of this entry is one T cell receptor (beta chain). Its antigen is undetermined. This specimen belongs to a study of blood T cells in healthy people across ages. Study-level points and caveats: The unknown donor CMV status may have confounded expanded clonotype changes.

Germline loops: CDR1 DFQATT, CDR2 SNEGSKA (reference sequence). The CDR3 runs to 16 residues. Between the trimmed V and J ends, which lost 4 bases and 4 bases, there was a span of 22 bases. A second PCR, run for roughly 7 to 11 cycles, used a sample-barcoded 5' primer plus a J-beta primer mix. MiXCR was run by TCRdb on the 5' RACE reads, yielding one entry per CDR3 protein. The sample has just under 550,000 distinct CDR3 sequences; less than 25% are singletons. The sample was also linked to a second study, of T cells of mothers and their children. Turning to that study: The donors comprised six children and their three healthy Caucasian mothers.

The chain uses TRBV20-1 and TRBJ1-2, with D possibly matching TRBD1 (5 bases). Sequencing input: blood. This sequence originates from a boy aged 10-17 years in good health. CDR3 DNA: TGCAGTGCTACCAATTGGGAGGGGAATTTCGGCTATGGCTACACCTTC. It yields the protein CSATNWEGNFGYGYTF.